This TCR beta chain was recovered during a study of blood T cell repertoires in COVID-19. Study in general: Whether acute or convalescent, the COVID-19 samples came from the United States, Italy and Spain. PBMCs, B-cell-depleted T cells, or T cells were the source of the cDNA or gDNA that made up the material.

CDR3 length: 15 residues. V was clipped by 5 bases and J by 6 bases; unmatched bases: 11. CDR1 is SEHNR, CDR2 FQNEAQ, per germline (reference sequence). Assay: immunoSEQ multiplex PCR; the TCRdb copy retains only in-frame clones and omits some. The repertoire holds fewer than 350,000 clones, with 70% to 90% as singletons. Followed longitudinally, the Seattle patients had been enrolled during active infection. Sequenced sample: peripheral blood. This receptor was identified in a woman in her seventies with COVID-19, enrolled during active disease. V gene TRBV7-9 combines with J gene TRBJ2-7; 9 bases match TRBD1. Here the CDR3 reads CASSGWTGEGLEQYF. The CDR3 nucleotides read TGTGCCAGCAGCGGTTGGACAGGGGAAGGGCTCGAGCAGTACTTC.